This T cell receptor beta chain was sequenced for a study of blood T cells in healthy people across ages. Next came a second PCR, run for about 6 to 11 cycles, which used a sample-barcoded 5' primer along with a J-beta primer mix. TCRdb processed the 5' RACE reads anew with MiXCR; each CDR3 protein has one entry. The sample lists 800,000 to 950,000 distinct CDR3 sequences; roughly 34% were seen once. V gave up 5 bases and J gave up 3 bases, with 10 bases separating them. This CDR3 contains 14 residues. Germline lookup yields CDR1 ENHRY and CDR2 SYGVKD. Material for sequencing was blood. The chain links TRBV10-3 to TRBJ1-4; D is possibly TRBD1 (6 bases). The source of this sequence is a man between 18 and 29 years old in good health. The CDR3 DNA follows: TGTGCCATCAGTCGGGGGGGCCCTAATGAAAAACTGTTTTTT. Protein sequence: CAISRGGPNEKLFF.